This paragraph reports one T cell receptor (beta chain). The data are from a study of somatic mutations in cytotoxic T cells in rheumatoid arthritis. The CDR3 covers 14 residues. Germline V gene sequence: CDR1 MDHEN, CDR2 SYDVKM. V was pared by 6 bases and J by 0 bases, with 11 bases between. The method was immunoSEQ multiplex PCR; TCRdb's version includes in-frame clones alone and lacks a portion of them. Of around 15,000 clones in the sample, around 80% were seen once. The TCR comes from an adult with rheumatoid arthritis. Sequencing was done on a sample of CD8+ T cells sorted from blood. The rearrangement joins TRBV28 to TRBJ2-5; tentatively, D is TRBD2 (6 bases). The CDR3 nucleotides are TGTGCCAGCAGGGAGGGAAAATACCAAGAGACCCAGTACTTC. Protein product: CASREGKYQETQYF.